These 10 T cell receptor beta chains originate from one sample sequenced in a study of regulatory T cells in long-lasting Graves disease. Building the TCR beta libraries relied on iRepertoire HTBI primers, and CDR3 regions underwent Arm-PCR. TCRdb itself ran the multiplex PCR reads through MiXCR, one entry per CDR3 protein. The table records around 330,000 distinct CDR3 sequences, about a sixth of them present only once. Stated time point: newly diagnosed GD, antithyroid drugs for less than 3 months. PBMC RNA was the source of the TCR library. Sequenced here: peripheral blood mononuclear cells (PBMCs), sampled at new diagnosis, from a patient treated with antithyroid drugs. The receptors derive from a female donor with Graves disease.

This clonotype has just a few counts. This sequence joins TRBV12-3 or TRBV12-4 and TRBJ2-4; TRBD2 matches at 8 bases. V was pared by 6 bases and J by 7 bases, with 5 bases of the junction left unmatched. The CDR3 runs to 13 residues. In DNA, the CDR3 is TGTGCCAGCAGGCCGGGGACTAGTAACATTCAGTACTTC. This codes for CASRPGTSNIQYF.

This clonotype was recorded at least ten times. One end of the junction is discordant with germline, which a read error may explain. The CDR3: CASNRQGAYNEQFF. The CDR3 DNA is TGCGCCAGCAATCGACAGGGGGCCTACAATGAGCAGTTCTTC. The chain combines TRBV2 with TRBJ2-1; 9 bases are shared with TRBD1. The CDR3 totals 14 residues. Germline loops: CDR1 SNHLY, CDR2 FYNNEI.

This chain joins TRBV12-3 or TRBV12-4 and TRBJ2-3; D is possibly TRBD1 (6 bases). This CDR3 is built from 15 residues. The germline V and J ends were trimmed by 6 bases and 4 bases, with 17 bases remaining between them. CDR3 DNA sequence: TGTGCCAGCAGCGTTGACAGGATGAGGGCAGATACGCAGTATTTT. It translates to CASSVDRMRADTQYF.

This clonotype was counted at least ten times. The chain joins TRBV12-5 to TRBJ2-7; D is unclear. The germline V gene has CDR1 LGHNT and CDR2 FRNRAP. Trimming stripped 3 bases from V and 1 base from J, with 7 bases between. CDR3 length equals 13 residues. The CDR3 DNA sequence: TGTGCTAGTGGTTTCGTGGGGTCCTACGAGCAGTACTTC. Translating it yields CASGFVGSYEQYF. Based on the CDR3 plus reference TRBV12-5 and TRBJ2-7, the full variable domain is DARVTQTPRHKVTEMGQEVTMRCQPILGHNTVFWYRQTMMQGLELLAYFRNRAPLDDSGMPKDRFSAEMPDATLATLKIQPSEPRDSAVYFCASGFVGSYEQYFGPGTRLTVT.

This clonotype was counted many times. The CDR3 protein is CASSSIHSPQNEQFF. The DNA of the CDR3 is TGTGCCAGCAGTTCAATCCATTCTCCACAGAATGAGCAGTTCTTC. The chain carries TRBV27 and TRBJ2-1; no definite D call. Germline lookup yields CDR1 MNHEY and CDR2 SMNVEV (reference sequence). The CDR3 has 15 residues. Trimming stripped 4 bases from V and 7 bases from J, with 17 bases between.

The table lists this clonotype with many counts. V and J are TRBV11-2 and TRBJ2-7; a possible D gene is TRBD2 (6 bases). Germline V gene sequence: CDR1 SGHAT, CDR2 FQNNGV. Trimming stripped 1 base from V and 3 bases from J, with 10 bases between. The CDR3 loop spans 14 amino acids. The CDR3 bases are TGTGCCAGCAGCTTAGTTGGGACTGGCTACGAGCAGTACTTC. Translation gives CASSLVGTGYEQYF.

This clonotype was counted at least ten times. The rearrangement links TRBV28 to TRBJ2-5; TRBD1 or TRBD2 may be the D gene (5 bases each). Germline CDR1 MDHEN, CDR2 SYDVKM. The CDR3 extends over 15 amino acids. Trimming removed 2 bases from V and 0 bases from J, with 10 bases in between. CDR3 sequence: CASSLEEGYQETQYF. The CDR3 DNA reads TGTGCCAGCAGTTTAGAAGAGGGGTACCAAGAGACCCAGTACTTC. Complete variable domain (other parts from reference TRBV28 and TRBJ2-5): DVKVTQSSRYLVKRTGEKVFLECVQDMDHENMFWYRQDPGLGLRLIYFSYDVKMKEKGDIPEGYSVSREKKERFSLILESASTNQTSMYLCASSLEEGYQETQYFGPGTRLLVL.

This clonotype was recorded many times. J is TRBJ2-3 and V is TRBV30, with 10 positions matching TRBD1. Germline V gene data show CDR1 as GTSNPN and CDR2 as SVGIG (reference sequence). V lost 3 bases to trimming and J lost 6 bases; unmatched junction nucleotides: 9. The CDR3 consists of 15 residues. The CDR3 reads CAWSPTGGLSDTQYF. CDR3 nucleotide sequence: TGTGCCTGGAGCCCGACAGGGGGCCTTTCTGATACGCAGTATTTT. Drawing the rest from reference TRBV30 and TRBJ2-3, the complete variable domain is SQTIHQWPATLVQPVGSPLSLECTVEGTSNPNLYWYRQAAGRGLQLLFYSVGIGQISSEVPQNLSASRPQDRQFILSSKKLLLSDSGFYLCAWSPTGGLSDTQYFGPGTRLTVL.

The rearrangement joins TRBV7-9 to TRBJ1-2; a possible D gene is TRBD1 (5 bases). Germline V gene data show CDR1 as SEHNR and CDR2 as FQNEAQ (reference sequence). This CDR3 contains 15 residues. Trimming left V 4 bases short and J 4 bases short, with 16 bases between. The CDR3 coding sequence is TGTGCCAGCAGCTCATCGACAGAGTTCCTCTATGGCTACACCTTC. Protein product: CASSSSTEFLYGYTF.

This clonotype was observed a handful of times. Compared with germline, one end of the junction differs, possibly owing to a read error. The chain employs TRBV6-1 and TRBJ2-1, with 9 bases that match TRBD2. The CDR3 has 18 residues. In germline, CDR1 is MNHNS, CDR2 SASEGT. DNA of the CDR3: TGTGCCAGCAGTCAACGGGGCGGGAGGGGGAGCTCCCACAATGAGCAGTTCTTC. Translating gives CASSQRGGRGSSHNEQFF.